The 13 T cell receptor beta chains presented below share a single source sample, sequenced in a study of response to subunit inactivated influenza vaccine (dated by TCRdb to between 2018 and 2020). The method behind the library was RT-PCR. Instrument on record: Illumina HiSeq 2500. TCRdb handled the public reads itself, with Q25 trimming in fastp and clone calling in MiXCR, and kept productive beta chains. Each CDR3 protein appears once, grouped with its most common genes and DNA. For this sample there are approximately 500,000 distinct CDR3 sequences; over 10% appear just once. Over 10% of the sample belongs to the ten largest clones. The time point tag for this specimen amounts to: more than 40 days after influenza vaccine administration. The source material was PBMCs from blood, sampled 40 to 50 days after vaccination. These receptors were collected from a man aged 50-60 years who received an inactivated influenza vaccine. Donor details come from another sample of the same person, matched by shared clones.

This clonotype appeared a few times. This rearrangement joins TRBV20-1 to TRBJ2-1, with 13 bases aligning to TRBD2. V lost 3 bases, J lost 0 bases, and 5 bases stayed unmatched. The germline V gene has CDR1 DFQATT and CDR2 SNEGSKA (reference sequence). The CDR3 loop spans 17 amino acids. DNA for the CDR3: TGCAGTGCTAGGACTAGCGGGAGGCCTTACTCCTACAATGAGCAGTTCTTC. This encodes CSARTSGRPYSYNEQFF.

This clonotype was recorded many times. This rearrangement joins TRBV7-2 to TRBJ2-3; D is undetermined. Trimming shortened V by 1 base and J by 0 bases, and 14 bases separated the two germline ends. Germline V gives CDR1 SGHTA, CDR2 FQGNSA. CDR3 size: 17 residues. The DNA for the CDR3 is TGTGCCAGCAGCTTAGGGCTAGGTGCTACTAGCACAGATACGCAGTATTTT. This encodes CASSLGLGATSTDTQYF.

This sequence joins TRBV12-3 or TRBV12-4 and TRBJ2-1, with D possibly matching TRBD1 (5 bases). The CDR3 has 16 residues. Trimming removed 6 bases at V and 3 bases at J, with 18 bases between. CDR3 nucleotides: TGTGCCAGCAGCTCCGCCTTACAGGTGGACTACAATGAGCAGTTCTTC. It specifies CASSSALQVDYNEQFF.

This clonotype was seen a few times. At one end, the junction sequence differs from germline, possibly due to a read error. The chain has TRBV12-3 or TRBV12-4 and TRBJ1-2; perhaps TRBD1 as D (5 bases). The CDR3 is made up of 14 amino acids. The CDR3 loop reads CASSLGVSGYSYTF. CDR3 DNA: TGTGCCAGCAGTTTGGGGGTGAGCGGCTATAGCTACACCTTC.

This clonotype has more than one count but fewer than ten. This chain connects TRBV7-2 to TRBJ2-3; D is perhaps TRBD2 (5 bases). The V end lost 2 bases, the J end lost 0 bases, and 9 bases lay between the germline ends. This CDR3 is 15 amino acids long. Germline-derived CDR1 and CDR2 are SGHTA and FQGNSA. CDR3: CASSLKRTSTDTQYF. Here the CDR3 DNA reads TGTGCCAGCAGCTTAAAGCGGACTAGCACAGATACGCAGTATTTT.

This clonotype showed up just a few times. The chain combines TRBV10-1 with TRBJ2-1; 9 bases map to TRBD2. Trimming removed 6 bases from V and 7 bases from J; junction bases left unmatched: 7. Germline CDR1 WNHNN, CDR2 SYGVQD (reference sequence). This CDR3 contains 14 residues. This CDR3 is CASSSAGGGNEQFF. The DNA for the CDR3 is TGCGCCAGCAGCTCAGCGGGGGGCGGGAATGAGCAGTTCTTC.

This clonotype appeared a few times. The chain carries TRBV7-2 and TRBJ2-2; unclear D gene. Germline CDR1 reads SGHTA; CDR2 reads FQGNSA. The V gene lost 0 bases and the J gene lost 0 bases, with 8 bases spanning the gap. This CDR3 spans 16 amino acids. The CDR3 here is CASSLARRTNTGELFF. CDR3 in DNA: TGTGCCAGCAGCTTAGCTCGGAGAACGAACACCGGGGAGCTGTTTTTT.

This clonotype appeared many times. The gene calls are TRBV5-1 and TRBJ1-1; possibly TRBD1 for D (5 bases). CDR1 is SGHRS and CDR2 is YFSETQ in the germline V gene. Trimming removed 1 base from V and 2 bases from J, with 9 bases in between. The CDR3 has 14 residues. The DNA of the CDR3 is TGCGCCAGCAGCTTGAGGGGACCCAACACTGAAGCTTTCTTT. This translates into CASSLRGPNTEAFF.

This clonotype was seen many times. The chain employs TRBV7-3 and TRBJ2-1; 12 nucleotides line up with TRBD2. Germline-derived CDR1 and CDR2 are SGHTA and FQGTGA. The trim removed 5 bases at V and 9 bases at J, leaving 11 bases unmatched. The CDR3 has 16 residues. The CDR3 reads CASSQHASGRAGEQFF. CDR3 sequence (DNA): TGTGCCAGCAGCCAGCATGCTAGCGGGAGGGCCGGTGAGCAGTTCTTC.

This clonotype was seen many times. V gene TRBV10-3 combines with J gene TRBJ1-1, with no clear D. Trimming shortened V by 5 bases and J by 0 bases, and 13 bases separated the two germline ends. CDR3 size: 15 residues. From germline, CDR1 is ENHRY and CDR2 SYGVKD. CDR3 protein: CAISPVSGLNTEAFF. CDR3 sequence (DNA): TGTGCCATCAGTCCAGTCTCAGGATTGAACACTGAAGCTTTCTTT.

This sequence joins TRBV9 and TRBJ2-3, with a weak D call TRBD2 (7 bases). V dropped 0 bases and J dropped 8 bases, with 16 bases sitting between them. Germline V gene data show CDR1 as SGDLS and CDR2 as YYNGEE. The CDR3 extends over 15 amino acids. CDR3 DNA: TGTGCCAGCAGCGTAGAAGTGGGGGGGCCAGCTACGCAGTATTTT. It specifies CASSVEVGGPATQYF.

A few counts support this clonotype. The V and J genes are TRBV11-2 and TRBJ2-7; D is possibly TRBD2 (6 bases). V was pared by 5 bases and J by 3 bases, with 17 bases between. The CDR3 contains 15 residues. In germline, CDR1 is SGHAT, CDR2 FQNNGV. CDR3 region: CASSPRGGENYEQYF. The CDR3 DNA reads as TGTGCCAGCAGCCCAAGGGGAGGAGAAAACTACGAGCAGTACTTC.

This chain joins TRBV23-1 and TRBJ2-5, with 8 bases identical to TRBD1. TRBV23-1 is recorded as an ORF, its role being uncertain. V lost 3 bases, J lost 1 base, and 4 bases stayed unmatched. There are 15 residues in the CDR3. CDR3 in amino acids: CASSHWDRPQETQYF. The CDR3 coding sequence is TGCGCCAGCAGTCACTGGGACAGGCCCCAAGAGACCCAGTACTTC.